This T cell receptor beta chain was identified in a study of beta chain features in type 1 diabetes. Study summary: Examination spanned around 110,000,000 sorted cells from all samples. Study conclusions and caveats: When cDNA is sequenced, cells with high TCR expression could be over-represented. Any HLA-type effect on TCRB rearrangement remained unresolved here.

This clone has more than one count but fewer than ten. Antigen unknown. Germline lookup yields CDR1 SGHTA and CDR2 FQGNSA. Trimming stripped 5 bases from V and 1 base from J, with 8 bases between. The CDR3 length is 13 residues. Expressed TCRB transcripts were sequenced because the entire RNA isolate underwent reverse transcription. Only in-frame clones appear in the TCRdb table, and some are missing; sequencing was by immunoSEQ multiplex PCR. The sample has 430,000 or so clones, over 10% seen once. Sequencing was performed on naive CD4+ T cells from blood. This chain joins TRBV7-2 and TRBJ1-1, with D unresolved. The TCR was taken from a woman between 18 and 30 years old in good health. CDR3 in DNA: TGTGCCAGCAGCAATACACGGAACACTGAAGCTTTCTTT. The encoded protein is CASSNTRNTEAFF.